Listed here is a single TCR beta chain. Antigen: not known. Germline assignment: CDR1 SGHRS and CDR2 YFSETQ. With V trimmed by 2 bases and J by 2 bases, 3 bases remained unmatched. CDR3 length: 16 residues. The data stem from a study of OX40 agonist ivuxolimab in advanced cancers. Across the whole study: Roughly two fifths of patients had received prior checkpoint inhibitor therapy. Of the patients, three showed partial responses, one with hepatocellular carcinoma and two with cutaneous melanoma.

Sequenced by immunoSEQ multiplex PCR; TCRdb stores in-frame clones only, minus some. The sample records over 40,000 clones, approximately 83% being singletons. Whole-study results and caveats: Dosing at 0.1 to 3.0 mg/kg was accompanied by clonal expansion of CD4+ and CD8+ blood T cells by week 6.

The material sequenced was CD4+ or CD8+ T cells sorted from blood, taken in a trial of the OX40 agonist ivuxolimab. The chain combines TRBV5-1 with TRBJ2-6; TRBD1 agrees at 8 bases. The TCR was taken from an adult with an advanced solid tumor such as melanoma, head and neck, liver or kidney cancer. Written as DNA, the CDR3 is TGCGCCAGCAGCTTCGACAGGGGACCTGGGGCCAACGTCCTGACTTTC. As protein: CASSFDRGPGANVLTF.